This passage covers 9 T cell receptor beta chains from one sample sequenced in a study of PD-L1 blockade in urothelial cancer. The repertoire was sequenced with immunoSEQ multiplex PCR; TCRdb's copy has only in-frame clones and lacks some. This sample has tens of thousands of clones, with roughly 86% found just once. Time point in this sample: pretreatment peripheral blood. The specimen was PBMCs, collected around atezolizumab (anti-PD-L1) treatment. These receptors came from a man between 60 and 75 years old with urothelial cancer.

The genes are TRBV15 and TRBJ1-4, with 8 nucleotides matching TRBD1. Germline assignment: CDR1 LNHNV and CDR2 YYDKDF (reference sequence). This CDR3 region has 15 residues. With V trimmed by 3 bases and J by 4 bases, 4 bases remained unmatched. The CDR3 spells CATSRDRALNEKLFF. The CDR3 region has the DNA TGTGCCACCAGCAGGGACAGGGCCCTTAATGAAAAACTGTTTTTT.

This clone appeared a single time. This chain's CDR3 is CASSPGTVLYSNQPQHF. The CDR3 bases are TGTGCCAGCAGCCCCGGGACAGTCCTTTATAGCAATCAGCCCCAGCATTTT. The rearrangement joins TRBV5-8 to TRBJ1-5; 7 positions match TRBD1. After removal of 4 bases from V and 0 bases from J, the junction contained 10 bases not matched to a gene. The CDR3 contains 17 residues. Germline CDR1 is SGHTS and CDR2 is YDEGEE. The whole variable domain, remainder taken from reference TRBV5-8 and TRBJ1-5, is EAGVTQSPTHLIKTRGQQATLRCSPISGHTSVYWYQQALGLGLQFLLWYDEGEERNRGNFPPRFSGRQFPNYSSELNVNALELEDSALYLCASSPGTVLYSNQPQHFGDGTRLSIL.

The rearrangement links TRBV11-2 to TRBJ2-5, with TRBD2 identical over 11 bases. Germline CDR1 reads SGHAT; CDR2 reads FQNNGV. Trimming removed 1 base from V and 7 bases from J; junction bases left unmatched: 5. The CDR3 contains 15 residues. This CDR3 reads CASSLVLAGGGTQYF. For the CDR3, the DNA is TGTGCCAGCAGCTTAGTCCTAGCGGGGGGAGGGACCCAGTACTTC.

The CDR3 sequence: CASSNGGGAGDTQYF. The CDR3 DNA reads TGTGCCAGTAGTAACGGCGGGGGGGCAGGGGATACGCAGTATTTT. The chain is built from TRBV19 and TRBJ2-3; TRBD2 matches at 9 bases. The CDR3 has 15 amino acids. CDR1 is LNHDA and CDR2 is SQIVND in the germline V gene (reference sequence). V was clipped by 4 bases and J by 6 bases; unmatched bases: 8.

Here the CDR3 reads CASSDSKTSGGDQYF. The CDR3 DNA reads as TGTGCCAGCAGTGACTCAAAGACTAGCGGGGGGGATCAGTATTTT. This chain links TRBV6-4 with TRBJ2-3; the match to TRBD2 covers 14 bases. J was trimmed by 12 bases and V by 0 bases; bases with no gene match: 5. CDR3 length: 15 amino acids. Germline lookup yields CDR1 MRHNA and CDR2 SNTAGT.

The chain employs TRBV19 and TRBJ1-5, with unresolved D. CDR1 and CDR2 from the germline V gene are LNHDA and SQIVND (reference sequence). V lost 5 bases to trimming and J lost 7 bases, with 12 bases between them. This CDR3 spans 13 amino acids. The CDR3 protein is CASSPQTEQPQHF. CDR3 nucleotide sequence: TGTGCCAGTAGTCCCCAAACAGAACAGCCCCAGCATTTT.

This chain joins TRBV27 and TRBJ2-2, with a weak D call TRBD1 (5 bases). This CDR3 spans 12 amino acids. CDR1 is MNHEY and CDR2 is SMNVEV in the germline V gene (reference sequence). Deletions cut 3 bases from V and 9 bases from J, with 8 bases between. CDR3 sequence reads: CASSFWGRELFF. CDR3 bases: TGTGCCAGCAGTTTTTGGGGCCGGGAGCTGTTTTTT.

The V gene is TRBV7-9, the J gene TRBJ1-1; D call uncertain. CDR1 SEHNR and CDR2 FQNEAQ come from the germline V gene (reference sequence). Trimming left V 4 bases short and J 0 bases short, with 15 bases between. The CDR3 totals 16 residues. This chain's CDR3 is CASSSLGNGMNTEAFF. CDR3 in DNA: TGTGCCAGCAGCTCTCTCGGGAATGGTATGAACACTGAAGCTTTCTTT.

The chain has TRBV7-6 and TRBJ2-2; D unresolved. The length of the CDR3 is 16 residues. Germline V gene data show CDR1 as SGHVS and CDR2 as FNYEAQ. V gave up 1 base and J gave up 6 bases, with 15 bases separating them. The DNA for the CDR3 is TGTGCCAGCAGCTTAGTGATAGGCGGCGCCGCCGGGGAGCTGTTTTTT. It translates to CASSLVIGGAAGELFF.